A selection of T cell receptor beta chains follows, all from one sample in a study of cytomegalovirus exposure and HLA in healthy donors. Produced via immunoSEQ multiplex PCR; TCRdb's table is partial and in-frame only. The table includes roughly 100,000 clones, approximately 86% detected once. The sequencing input was PBMCs. These receptor sequences come from a woman aged 18-29 years in good health and CMV-seropositive. Each CDR3 is given with its conserved first and last residue. The order of the fields is D gene, clone size, J gene, V gene, CDR3 protein, CDR3 DNA. The D gene is left open where the match is weak. Clone size appears in some rows only: once, few, many, or a class for an expanded clone.

D gene: TRBD1; clone size: many; J gene: TRBJ1-1; V gene: TRBV19; CDR3 protein: CASARDRGSAEAFF; CDR3 DNA: TGTGCCAGCGCCCGGGACAGGGGATCCGCTGAAGCTTTCTTT
D gene: TRBD2; clone size: NA; J gene: TRBJ2-1; V gene: TRBV19; CDR3 protein: CASSIGGGPNNEQFF; CDR3 DNA: TGTGCCAGTAGTATAGGCGGGGGGCCAAACAATGAGCAGTTCTTC
D gene: TRBD2; clone size: NA; J gene: TRBJ2-7; V gene: TRBV5-5; CDR3 protein: CASSLVSHGRAANEQYF; CDR3 DNA: TGTGCCAGCAGCTTGGTATCCCACGGGAGGGCCGCGAACGAGCAGTACTTC
D gene: NA; clone size: NA; J gene: TRBJ2-7; V gene: TRBV13; CDR3 protein: CASSSSDSYEQYF; CDR3 DNA: TGTGCCAGCAGCTCCTCGGACAGCTACGAGCAGTACTTC
D gene: TRBD1; clone size: NA; J gene: TRBJ2-7; V gene: TRBV6-5; CDR3 protein: CASSYSESGQGRKQYF; CDR3 DNA: TGTGCCAGCAGTTACAGTGAATCCGGACAGGGAAGAAAGCAGTACTTC
D gene: TRBD1; clone size: NA; J gene: TRBJ1-2; V gene: TRBV6-4; CDR3 protein: CATRDSLYGYTF; CDR3 DNA: TGTGCCACCCGGGACAGCCTTTATGGCTACACCTTC
D gene: NA; clone size: NA; J gene: TRBJ2-7; V gene: TRBV5-1; CDR3 protein: CASSSDSFAYEQYF; CDR3 DNA: TGCGCCAGCAGCTCCGACAGCTTTGCCTACGAGCAGTACTTC
D gene: NA; clone size: NA; J gene: TRBJ2-7; V gene: TRBV4-1; CDR3 protein: CASSQRYEQYF; CDR3 DNA: TGCGCCAGCAGCCAACGGTACGAGCAGTACTTC
D gene: NA; clone size: few; J gene: TRBJ1-5; V gene: TRBV7-9; CDR3 protein: CASSSLVGHSNQPQHF; CDR3 DNA: TGTGCCAGCAGCTCCTTAGTGGGGCATAGCAATCAGCCCCAGCATTTT
D gene: TRBD1; clone size: NA; J gene: TRBJ2-6; V gene: TRBV5-1; CDR3 protein: CASSRRDSRANVLTF; CDR3 DNA: TGCGCCAGCAGCCGCCGGGACAGCAGGGCCAACGTCCTGACTTTC
D gene: NA; clone size: NA; J gene: TRBJ1-2; V gene: TRBV19; CDR3 protein: CASTPLGGVYGYTF; CDR3 DNA: TGTGCCAGTACCCCACTAGGGGGGGTATATGGCTACACCTTC
D gene: NA; clone size: NA; J gene: TRBJ1-1; V gene: TRBV30; CDR3 protein: CAWNLGGVTEAFF; CDR3 DNA: TGTGCCTGGAATTTGGGGGGAGTCACTGAAGCTTTCTTT
D gene: NA; clone size: NA; J gene: TRBJ2-2; V gene: TRBV4-1; CDR3 protein: CASSRGAATGELFF; CDR3 DNA: TGCGCCAGCAGCCGCGGGGCAGCCACCGGGGAGCTGTTTTTT
D gene: NA; clone size: NA; J gene: TRBJ2-7; V gene: TRBV29-1; CDR3 protein: CSVKGDILYEQYF; CDR3 DNA: TGCAGCGTCAAGGGGGACATCCTATACGAGCAGTACTTC
D gene: TRBD2; clone size: NA; J gene: TRBJ2-5; V gene: TRBV28; CDR3 protein: CASSLLGTRSETQYF; CDR3 DNA: TGTGCCAGCAGTTTACTCGGGACTAGGTCGGAGACCCAGTACTTC
D gene: NA; clone size: few; J gene: TRBJ1-5; V gene: TRBV10-3; CDR3 protein: CAISEGGASNQPQHF; CDR3 DNA: TGTGCCATCAGTGAAGGAGGAGCGAGCAATCAGCCCCAGCATTTT
D gene: TRBD1; clone size: NA; J gene: TRBJ2-7; V gene: TRBV19; CDR3 protein: CASSTGTGGLEQYF; CDR3 DNA: TGTGCCAGTAGTACAGGGACAGGGGGCTTGGAGCAGTACTTC
D gene: NA; clone size: NA; J gene: TRBJ2-2; V gene: TRBV28; CDR3 protein: CASSLTITGELFF; CDR3 DNA: TGTGCCAGCAGTTTGACTATCACCGGGGAGCTGTTTTTT
D gene: TRBD2; clone size: NA; J gene: TRBJ2-7; V gene: TRBV6-6; CDR3 protein: CASSLTGASGSSEQYF; CDR3 DNA: TGTGCCAGCAGTCTCACCGGGGCTAGCGGGAGTTCTGAGCAGTACTTC
D gene: TRBD1; clone size: NA; J gene: TRBJ1-2; V gene: TRBV5-4; CDR3 protein: CASTLGGTGYGYTF; CDR3 DNA: TGTGCCAGCACCCTGGGCGGGACAGGTTATGGCTACACCTTC
D gene: TRBD1; clone size: few; J gene: TRBJ1-2; V gene: TRBV19; CDR3 protein: CASSMTGTNYGYTF; CDR3 DNA: TGTGCCAGTAGTATGACAGGGACTAACTATGGCTACACCTTC
D gene: TRBD1; clone size: NA; J gene: TRBJ2-7; V gene: TRBV19; CDR3 protein: CASSGQAATYEQYF; CDR3 DNA: TGTGCCAGTAGCGGACAGGCCGCTACCTACGAGCAGTACTTC
D gene: NA; clone size: NA; J gene: TRBJ2-6; V gene: TRBV7-9; CDR3 protein: CASSSSRGSGANVLTF; CDR3 DNA: TGTGCCAGCAGCTCCTCCAGGGGATCTGGGGCCAACGTCCTGACTTTC
D gene: NA; clone size: NA; J gene: TRBJ2-7; V gene: TRBV5-8; CDR3 protein: CASSYYYEQYF; CDR3 DNA: TGTGCCAGCAGTTATTACTACGAGCAGTACTTC
D gene: TRBD2; clone size: once; J gene: TRBJ2-1; V gene: TRBV5-1; CDR3 protein: CASSPSPPTSGRKNEQFF; CDR3 DNA: TGCGCCAGCAGCCCCAGCCCACCGACTAGCGGGAGGAAAAATGAGCAGTTCTTC
D gene: NA; clone size: NA; J gene: TRBJ2-7; V gene: TRBV25-1; CDR3 protein: CASSLRDNALHYEQYF; CDR3 DNA: TGTGCCAGCAGTCTCCGGGACAACGCGTTACACTACGAGCAGTACTTC
D gene: NA; clone size: NA; J gene: TRBJ1-1; V gene: TRBV6-1; CDR3 protein: CASSGQLPMNTEAFF; CDR3 DNA: TGTGCCAGCAGTGGACAGCTACCGATGAACACTGAAGCTTTCTTT
D gene: NA; clone size: NA; J gene: TRBJ1-1; V gene: TRBV11-3; CDR3 protein: CASSFVVSDTEAFF; CDR3 DNA: TGTGCCAGCAGCTTCGTGGTCAGCGATACTGAAGCTTTCTTT
D gene: TRBD1; clone size: NA; J gene: TRBJ1-1; V gene: TRBV5-1; CDR3 protein: CASSYRGRDTEAFF; CDR3 DNA: TGCGCCAGCAGCTACAGGGGGCGAGACACTGAAGCTTTCTTT
D gene: TRBD2; clone size: NA; J gene: TRBJ2-1; V gene: TRBV5-1; CDR3 protein: CASSFSLAFNNEQFF; CDR3 DNA: TGCGCCAGCAGCTTTTCACTAGCGTTCAACAATGAGCAGTTCTTC
D gene: TRBD1; clone size: NA; J gene: TRBJ1-3; V gene: TRBV9; CDR3 protein: CASSVGDSGVSGNTIYF; CDR3 DNA: TGTGCCAGCAGCGTAGGGGACAGCGGAGTCTCTGGAAACACCATATATTTT
D gene: NA; clone size: NA; J gene: TRBJ1-4; V gene: TRBV25-1; CDR3 protein: CASSEFWAGEKLFF; CDR3 DNA: TGTGCCAGCAGTGAATTTTGGGCGGGGGAAAAACTGTTTTTT
D gene: NA; clone size: NA; J gene: TRBJ1-3; V gene: TRBV19; CDR3 protein: CASRMSSGNTIYF; CDR3 DNA: TGTGCCAGTAGGATGAGCTCTGGAAACACCATATATTTT
D gene: NA; clone size: NA; J gene: TRBJ2-5; V gene: TRBV5-4; CDR3 protein: CASSLQLGDTHF; CDR3 DNA: TGTGCCAGCAGCTTGCAATTAGGGGACACCCACTTC
D gene: TRBD2; clone size: once; J gene: TRBJ2-7; V gene: TRBV7-6; CDR3 protein: CASSLVVAGTSSSYEQYF; CDR3 DNA: TGTGCCAGCAGCTTAGTAGTAGCGGGAACTTCAAGCTCCTACGAGCAGTACTTC
D gene: NA; clone size: once; J gene: TRBJ2-2; V gene: TRBV5-6; CDR3 protein: CASSFAVVTGELFF; CDR3 DNA: TGTGCCAGCAGCTTCGCAGTCGTCACCGGGGAGCTGTTTTTT
D gene: NA; clone size: few; J gene: TRBJ2-7; V gene: TRBV21-1; CDR3 protein: CASSTTGAYEQYF; CDR3 DNA: TGTGCCAGCAGCACGACAGGAGCCTACGAGCAGTACTTC
D gene: TRBD1; clone size: NA; J gene: TRBJ1-1; V gene: TRBV2; CDR3 protein: CASSWDRTMNTEAFF; CDR3 DNA: TGTGCCAGCAGTTGGGACAGGACCATGAACACTGAAGCTTTCTTT
D gene: TRBD2; clone size: once; J gene: TRBJ2-3; V gene: TRBV11-3; CDR3 protein: CASRDGLAVADTQYF; CDR3 DNA: TGTGCCAGCAGAGACGGGCTAGCGGTAGCAGATACGCAGTATTTT
D gene: TRBD1; clone size: NA; J gene: TRBJ1-5; V gene: TRBV5-1; CDR3 protein: CASRDREVIRNQPQHF; CDR3 DNA: TGCGCCAGCCGGGACAGGGAGGTTATACGCAATCAGCCCCAGCATTTT
D gene: TRBD2; clone size: NA; J gene: TRBJ2-2; V gene: TRBV19; CDR3 protein: CASSMGRLAGGGGELFF; CDR3 DNA: TGTGCCAGTAGTATGGGGAGACTAGCGGGAGGTGGCGGGGAGCTGTTTTTT
D gene: TRBD2; clone size: NA; J gene: TRBJ2-1; V gene: TRBV11-2; CDR3 protein: CASRTSGRLHEQFF; CDR3 DNA: TGTGCCAGCAGGACTAGCGGGAGGTTACATGAGCAGTTCTTC
D gene: TRBD1; clone size: NA; J gene: TRBJ1-1; V gene: TRBV28; CDR3 protein: CASSAHRGNTEAFF; CDR3 DNA: TGTGCCAGCAGTGCCCACAGGGGGAACACTGAAGCTTTCTTT
D gene: TRBD1; clone size: NA; J gene: TRBJ2-2; V gene: TRBV9; CDR3 protein: CASSGREGTGVFGELFF; CDR3 DNA: TGTGCCAGCAGCGGCCGAGAGGGGACAGGGGTGTTCGGGGAGCTGTTTTTT
D gene: TRBD2; clone size: few; J gene: TRBJ2-2; V gene: TRBV19; CDR3 protein: CASSTLAEHTGELFF; CDR3 DNA: TGTGCCAGTAGTACACTAGCGGAGCACACCGGGGAGCTGTTTTTT
D gene: NA; clone size: NA; J gene: TRBJ1-6; V gene: TRBV11-3; CDR3 protein: CASNNRYSPLHF; CDR3 DNA: TGTGCCAGCAATAATCGGTATTCACCCCTCCACTTT
D gene: TRBD1; clone size: NA; J gene: TRBJ1-2; V gene: TRBV28; CDR3 protein: CASSLAASGTAYGYTF; CDR3 DNA: TGTGCCAGCAGCCTTGCAGCGTCCGGGACAGCCTATGGCTACACCTTC